This TCR beta chain was observed in a study of T cell responses to AZD1222 COVID-19 vaccine. Study findings and constraints: Baseline serostatus was positive in only a handful of AZD1222 recipients. Clonal diversity was possibly underestimated, and the donors were mostly white British, with more females. Two AZD1222 doses significantly raised spike-specific TCR breadth and depth over controls. Nearly half of spike-specific TCRs reportedly target variant regions that are unmutated in the B.1.351 and B.1.1.7 variants.

As regards this clone: Its antigen is undetermined.

The V and J ends lost 2 bases and 2 bases respectively, with 7 bases between them. CDR3 length: 13 amino acids. Per germline, CDR1 MNHEY and CDR2 SMNVEV (reference sequence). The method was immunoSEQ multiplex PCR; TCRdb's version includes in-frame clones alone and lacks a portion of them. The sample yields hundreds of thousands of clones, under 95% seen once. The material sequenced was peripheral blood, taken on day 0 of MenACWY control vaccination. V is TRBV27 and J is TRBJ2-7; D might be TRBD1 (5 bases). The TCR sequence derives from an adult in good health. The CDR3 region has the DNA TGTGCCAGCAGTTTAACAGGTACCTACGAGCAGTACTTC. Translation gives CASSLTGTYEQYF.